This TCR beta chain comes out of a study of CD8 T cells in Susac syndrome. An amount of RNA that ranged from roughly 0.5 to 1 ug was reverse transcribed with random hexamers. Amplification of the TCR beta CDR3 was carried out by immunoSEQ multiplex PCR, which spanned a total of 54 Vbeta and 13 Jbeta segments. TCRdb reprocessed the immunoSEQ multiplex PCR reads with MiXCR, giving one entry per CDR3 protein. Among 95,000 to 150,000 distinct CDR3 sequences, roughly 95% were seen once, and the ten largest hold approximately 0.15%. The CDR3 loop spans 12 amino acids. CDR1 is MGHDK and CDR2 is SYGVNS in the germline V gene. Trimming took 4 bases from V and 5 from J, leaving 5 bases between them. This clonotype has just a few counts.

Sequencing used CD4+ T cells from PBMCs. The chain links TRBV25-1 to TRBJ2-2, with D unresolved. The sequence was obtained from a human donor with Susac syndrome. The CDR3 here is CASSGNTGELFF. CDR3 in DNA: TGTGCCAGCAGTGGGAATACCGGGGAGCTGTTTTTT.